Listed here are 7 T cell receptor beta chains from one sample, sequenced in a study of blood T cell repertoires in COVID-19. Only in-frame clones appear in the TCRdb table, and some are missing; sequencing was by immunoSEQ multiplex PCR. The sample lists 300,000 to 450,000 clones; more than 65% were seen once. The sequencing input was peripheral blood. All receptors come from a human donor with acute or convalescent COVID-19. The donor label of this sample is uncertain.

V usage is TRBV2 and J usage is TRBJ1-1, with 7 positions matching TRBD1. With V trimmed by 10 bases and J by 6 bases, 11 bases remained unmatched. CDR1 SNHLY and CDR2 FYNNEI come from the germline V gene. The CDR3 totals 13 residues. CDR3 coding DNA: TGTGCCACAGACAGGGCCGGGGAATCTGAAGCTTTCTTT. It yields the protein CATDRAGESEAFF.

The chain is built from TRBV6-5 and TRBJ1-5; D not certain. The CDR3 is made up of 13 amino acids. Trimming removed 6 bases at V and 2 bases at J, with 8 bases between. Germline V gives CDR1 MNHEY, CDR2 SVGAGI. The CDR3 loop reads CASRGRGNQPQHF. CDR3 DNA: TGTGCCAGCAGAGGCCGGGGCAATCAGCCCCAGCATTTT.

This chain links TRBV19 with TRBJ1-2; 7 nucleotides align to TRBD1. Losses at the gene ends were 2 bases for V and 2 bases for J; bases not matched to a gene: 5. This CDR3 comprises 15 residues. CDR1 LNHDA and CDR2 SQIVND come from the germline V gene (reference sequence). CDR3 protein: CASSISTGANYGYTF. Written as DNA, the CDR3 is TGTGCCAGTAGTATATCAACAGGGGCCAACTATGGCTACACCTTC.

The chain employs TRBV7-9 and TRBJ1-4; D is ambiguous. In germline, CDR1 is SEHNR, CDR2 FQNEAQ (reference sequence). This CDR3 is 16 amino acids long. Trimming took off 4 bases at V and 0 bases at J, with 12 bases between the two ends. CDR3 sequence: CASSSRMSATNEKLFF. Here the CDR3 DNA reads TGTGCCAGCAGCTCCCGTATGTCTGCAACTAATGAAAAACTGTTTTTT. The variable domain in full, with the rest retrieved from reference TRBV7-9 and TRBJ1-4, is DTGVSQNPRHKITKRGQNVTFRCDPISEHNRLYWYRQTLGQGPEFLTYFQNEAQLEKSRLLSDRFSAERPKGSFSTLEIQRTEQGDSAMYLCASSSRMSATNEKLFFGSGTQLSVL.

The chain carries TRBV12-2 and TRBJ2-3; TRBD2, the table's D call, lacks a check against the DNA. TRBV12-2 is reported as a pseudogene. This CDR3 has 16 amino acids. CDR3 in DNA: TGTGCAAGTCGGTCCTTGCGGGAGGTTTGCACAGATACGCAGTATTTT. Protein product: CASRSLREVCTDTQYF.

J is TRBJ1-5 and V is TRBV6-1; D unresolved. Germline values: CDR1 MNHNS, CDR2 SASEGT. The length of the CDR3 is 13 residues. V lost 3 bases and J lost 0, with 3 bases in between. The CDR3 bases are TGTGCCAGCAGTGATTATAGCAATCAGCCCCAGCATTTT. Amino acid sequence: CASSDYSNQPQHF.

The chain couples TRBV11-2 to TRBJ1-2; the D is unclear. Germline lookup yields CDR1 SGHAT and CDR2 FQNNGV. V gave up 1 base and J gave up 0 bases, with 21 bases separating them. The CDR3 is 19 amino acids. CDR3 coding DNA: TGTGCCAGCAGCTTAGGTTCACTGAGCGAAGGGAGATCTAACTATGGCTACACCTTC. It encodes CASSLGSLSEGRSNYGYTF.